The 29 T cell receptor beta chains presented below share a single source sample, sequenced in a study of cytotoxic CD8 clonotypes in ibrutinib-treated CLL. Assay: immunoSEQ multiplex PCR; the TCRdb copy retains only in-frame clones and omits some. The data show tens of thousands of clones, roughly 72% seen once. The sequences come from PBMCs, collected at disease progression, from a patient treated with ibrutinib. The receptors stem from a human donor with chronic lymphocytic leukemia.

The rearrangement links TRBV11-3 to TRBJ2-5; TRBD2 matches 14 bases. The CDR3 spans 16 residues. With V trimmed by 4 bases and J by 2 bases, 3 bases remained unmatched. The germline V gene has CDR1 SGHNT and CDR2 YENEEA. This chain's CDR3 is CASSSRLAGGQETQYF. The CDR3 coding sequence is TGTGCCAGCAGCTCCAGACTAGCGGGAGGGCAAGAGACCCAGTACTTC.

This clone turned up a few times. V is TRBV5-6 and J is TRBJ2-5, with 11 bases identical to TRBD2. The CDR3 runs 14 residues. V lost 4 bases, J lost 5 bases, and 4 bases stayed unmatched. The germline gives CDR1 SGHDT, CDR2 YYEEEE. CDR3 in DNA: TGTGCCAGCAGCCTAGCGGGAGGCTCGGAGACCCAGTACTTC. This translates into CASSLAGGSETQYF.

The J gene is TRBJ2-7, the V gene TRBV7-9; D is unclear. CDR3 length: 11 residues. From germline, CDR1 is SEHNR and CDR2 FQNEAQ (reference sequence). The V end was cut by 2 bases, the J end by 6 bases, with 5 bases between. The CDR3 nucleotides read TGTGCCAGCAGCTTAATGGGCGAGCAGTACTTC. This sequence encodes CASSLMGEQYF.

This clone was seen only once. The rearrangement links TRBV28 to TRBJ1-2; no reliable D call. Germline loops: CDR1 MDHEN, CDR2 SYDVKM. Trimming left V 5 bases short and J 4 bases short, with 11 bases between. This CDR3 has 13 amino acids. The CDR3 spells CASSPPVSYGYTF. CDR3 DNA: TGTGCCAGCAGTCCGCCGGTTAGCTATGGCTACACCTTC.

The genes are TRBV18 and TRBJ1-1, with D perhaps TRBD1 (5 bases). This CDR3 has 12 amino acids. Germline V gene data show CDR1 as KGHSH and CDR2 as LQKENI. V was clipped by 8 bases and J by 3 bases, with 10 bases between them. In DNA form, the CDR3 reads TGTGCCAGCGACCAAGGGGACACTGAAGCTTTCTTT. Amino acid sequence: CASDQGDTEAFF.

V gene TRBV27 combines with J gene TRBJ2-7, with D tentatively TRBD1 or TRBD2 (5 bases each). Trimming removed 7 bases from V and 7 bases from J, with 23 bases in between. The CDR3 has 15 amino acids. Germline V gene sequence: CDR1 MNHEY, CDR2 SMNVEV (reference sequence). The CDR3 bases are TGTGCCAGCAACTTAGGTGTGGGACCGATCGAAGAGCAGTACTTC. It translates to CASNLGVGPIEEQYF.

The CDR3: CASSPPGSSYEQYF. The DNA for the CDR3 is TGTGCCAGCAGCCCCCCAGGGAGCTCCTACGAGCAGTACTTC. J is TRBJ2-7 and V is TRBV7-9, with D perhaps assigned TRBD1 or TRBD2 (5 bases each). The V and J ends lost 5 bases and 0 bases respectively, with 11 bases between them. The CDR3 covers 14 residues. Germline lookup yields CDR1 SEHNR and CDR2 FQNEAQ (reference sequence).

The genes are TRBV5-1 and TRBJ2-2; no firm D call. Germline V gene data show CDR1 as SGHRS and CDR2 as YFSETQ. The V end was cut by 1 base, the J end by 0 bases, with 10 bases between. This CDR3 contains 16 residues. CDR3 sequence: CASSLPASPNTGELFF. The CDR3 nucleotides read TGCGCCAGCAGCTTGCCGGCGTCCCCGAACACCGGGGAGCTGTTTTTT. Using reference TRBV5-1 and TRBJ2-2 for the parts outside the CDR3, the full variable domain is KAGVTQTPRYLIKTRGQQVTLSCSPISGHRSVSWYQQTPGQGLQFLFEYFSETQRNKGNFPGRFSGRQFSNSRSEMNVSTLELGDSALYLCASSLPASPNTGELFFGEGSRLTVL.

The rearrangement links TRBV5-6 to TRBJ1-5; 12 bases are shared with TRBD1. CDR3 size: 15 residues. The ends lost 3 bases at V and 7 bases at J; junction bases unmatched: 5. CDR1 is SGHDT, CDR2 YYEEEE, per germline. In nucleotides, the CDR3 is TGTGCCAGCAGCTCGGGACAGGGGGCCGGCCAGCCCCAGCATTTT. Amino acid sequence: CASSSGQGAGQPQHF.

This clone has only one observation. The rearrangement joins TRBV6-5 to TRBJ1-3, with D possibly being TRBD1 (5 bases). Trimming removed 5 bases at V and 9 bases at J, with 20 bases between. This CDR3 spans 15 amino acids. Germline V gene sequence: CDR1 MNHEY, CDR2 SVGAGI. CDR3 sequence (DNA): TGTGCCAGCAGTCCACACGTTAAAATGACAGCCACCATATATTTT. Translation: CASSPHVKMTATIYF.

The J gene is TRBJ2-1, the V gene TRBV12-2; the table's D call of TRBD2 was not tested on the DNA. TRBV12-2 corresponds to a pseudogene. The CDR3 runs to 13 residues. The CDR3 nucleotides read TGTGCAACGAAGGAGAGGAGCTACAATGAGCAGTTCTTC. Translated, it gives CATKERSYNEQFF.

The chain carries TRBV5-1 and TRBJ2-5; D might be TRBD2 (5 bases). Between the trimmed V and J ends, which lost 5 bases and 0 bases, there was a span of 11 bases. This CDR3 contains 14 residues. Germline loops: CDR1 SGHRS, CDR2 YFSETQ. CDR3 bases: TGCGCCAGCAGTTTCGGACTGTACCAAGAGACCCAGTACTTC. The encoded protein is CASSFGLYQETQYF.

The gene calls are TRBV19 and TRBJ2-7; perhaps TRBD1 as D (6 bases). V dropped 3 bases and J dropped 3 bases, with 15 bases sitting between them. CDR3 length equals 15 residues. Per germline, CDR1 LNHDA and CDR2 SQIVND (reference sequence). For the CDR3, the DNA is TGTGCCAGTAGTATTTGGGGGCCGCAGGGCTACGAGCAGTACTTC. This encodes CASSIWGPQGYEQYF.

The rearrangement joins TRBV6-5 to TRBJ1-5; unclear D gene. The ends were cut back, 5 bases at V and 3 bases at J, with 11 bases in the middle. The germline V gene encodes CDR1 MNHEY and CDR2 SVGAGI. CDR3 length: 14 amino acids. The CDR3 protein is CASSPVQYNQPQHF. CDR3 bases: TGTGCCAGCAGTCCCGTTCAGTACAATCAGCCCCAGCATTTT.

The rearrangement links TRBV5-6 to TRBJ1-5, with D maybe TRBD1 (5 bases). CDR1 and CDR2 from the germline V gene are SGHDT and YYEEEE. The CDR3 is 16 residues long. V was shortened by 0 bases and J by 7 bases, with 17 bases between the two germline ends. This chain's CDR3 is CASSLAGAGFRQPQHF. CDR3 in DNA: TGTGCCAGCAGCTTGGCCGGGGCGGGGTTTCGGCAGCCCCAGCATTTT.

This clone was seen a handful of times. The chain links TRBV28 to TRBJ1-4; D is perhaps TRBD1 (5 bases). In germline, CDR1 is MDHEN, CDR2 SYDVKM. The CDR3 loop spans 14 amino acids. Between the trimmed V and J ends, which lost 2 bases and 8 bases, there was a span of 12 bases. CDR3 loop: CASSLGTGSEKLFF. CDR3 nucleotides: TGTGCCAGCAGTTTAGGGACCGGGAGCGAAAAACTGTTTTTT.

The chain combines TRBV7-9 with TRBJ2-1, with 10 bases matching TRBD2. The CDR3 loop spans 18 amino acids. V gave up 4 bases and J gave up 7 bases; unmatched junction bases: 16. Germline values: CDR1 SEHNR, CDR2 FQNEAQ (reference sequence). The CDR3 nucleotides are TGTGCCAGCAGCTCCAGGACCCTAGCGGGAGTCGGGTGGAATGAGCAGTTCTTC. This translates into CASSSRTLAGVGWNEQFF.

The rearrangement joins TRBV4-1 to TRBJ2-5; D unclear. The V end lost 1 base, the J end lost 5 bases, and 14 bases lay between the germline ends. Per germline, CDR1 MGHRA and CDR2 YSYEKL. This CDR3 has 15 amino acids. The CDR3 region is CASSQGSAGDETQYF. The CDR3 bases are TGCGCCAGCAGCCAAGGGTCGGCCGGTGATGAGACCCAGTACTTC.

The chain uses TRBV29-1 and TRBJ2-7; D remains ambiguous. This CDR3 contains 13 residues. V gave up 4 bases and J gave up 0 bases, with 10 bases separating them. The germline gives CDR1 SQVTM, CDR2 ANQGSEA. CDR3 coding DNA: TGCAGCGTTGTCTCAGCATCCTCCTACGAGCAGTACTTC. This encodes CSVVSASSYEQYF.

This clone was picked up a small number of times. This chain joins TRBV28 and TRBJ2-2, with 11 nucleotides matching TRBD1. The CDR3 runs to 16 residues. The germline V gene encodes CDR1 MDHEN and CDR2 SYDVKM. J lost 6 bases, V lost 6 bases, and 9 bases had no gene match. CDR3 residues: CASRLPWTGGSGELFF. CDR3 DNA: TGTGCCAGCAGACTCCCTTGGACAGGGGGCTCCGGGGAGCTGTTTTTT.

The chain joins TRBV11-3 to TRBJ2-2; TRBD2 might be the D (6 bases). CDR3 size: 16 residues. Germline V gene data show CDR1 as SGHNT and CDR2 as YENEEA. The germline V and J ends were trimmed by 1 base and 4 bases, with 13 bases remaining between them. DNA of the CDR3: TGTGCCAGCAGCTTAGGGTGGGGACTCGGCACCGGGGAGCTGTTTTTT. It codes for CASSLGWGLGTGELFF.

This chain links TRBV12-5 with TRBJ2-7, with 7 bases aligning to TRBD1. In germline, CDR1 is LGHNT, CDR2 FRNRAP. V shed 0 bases, J shed 3 bases, and the junction held 8 bases outside the gene matches. The CDR3 runs 16 residues. CDR3 loop: CASGLVRGGVLYEQYF. In DNA, the CDR3 is TGTGCTAGTGGTTTGGTACGAGGGGGCGTCCTCTACGAGCAGTACTTC.

The chain couples TRBV5-1 to TRBJ2-1; 8 bases are shared with TRBD2. Trimming removed 5 bases from V and 8 bases from J; junction bases left unmatched: 3. The germline V gene has CDR1 SGHRS and CDR2 YFSETQ. The CDR3 contains 12 residues. The CDR3 region is CASRREGYEQFF. DNA for the CDR3: TGCGCCAGCAGACGGGAGGGTTATGAGCAGTTCTTC.

The J gene is TRBJ2-1, the V gene TRBV7-2; 8 nucleotides line up with TRBD1. This CDR3 contains 16 residues. The germline gives CDR1 SGHTA, CDR2 FQGNSA. J was trimmed by 7 bases and V by 4 bases; bases with no gene match: 12. The DNA for the CDR3 is TGTGCCAGCAGCTATACCAAAGGAACAGGGGGTAATGAGCAGTTCTTC. It yields the protein CASSYTKGTGGNEQFF.

This clone was recorded a few times. The chain carries TRBV19 and TRBJ1-5, with 7 bases fitting TRBD1. Trimming removed 4 bases from V and 4 bases from J; junction bases left unmatched: 4. The CDR3 covers 14 residues. The germline V gene has CDR1 LNHDA and CDR2 SQIVND (reference sequence). The DNA for the CDR3 is TGTGCCAGTAGTACCCGGGACAGAAATCAGCCCCAGCATTTT. Protein product: CASSTRDRNQPQHF.

The rearrangement links TRBV7-9 to TRBJ2-7; no reliable D call. Trimming stripped 5 bases from V and 6 bases from J, with 11 bases between. Germline CDR1 is SEHNR and CDR2 is FQNEAQ (reference sequence). The CDR3 consists of 12 residues. The CDR3 sequence: CASSLYGSEQYF. CDR3 DNA: TGTGCCAGCAGCCTGTATGGCTCCGAGCAGTACTTC.

The genes are TRBV6-1 and TRBJ2-1; perhaps D is TRBD1 or TRBD2 (6 bases each). Germline-derived CDR1 and CDR2 are MNHNS and SASEGT. V lost 5 bases and J 11 bases, leaving 22 bases between the germline ends. This CDR3 comprises 15 residues. CDR3: CASSTSSEGGNKQFF. CDR3 nucleotides: TGTGCCAGCAGTACTAGTTCGGAGGGGGGTAATAAGCAGTTCTTC.

This clone showed up just a few times. The V and J genes are TRBV7-9 and TRBJ1-4; unclear D gene. V lost 3 bases and J 0 bases, leaving 5 bases between the germline ends. CDR1 and CDR2 (germline): SEHNR, FQNEAQ (reference sequence). The CDR3 totals 14 residues. The CDR3 sequence is CASSFEATNEKLFF. Here the CDR3 DNA reads TGTGCCAGCAGCTTCGAAGCAACTAATGAAAAACTGTTTTTT.

With respect to this clone: Other nucleotide sequences in the sample specify the same CDR3. V and J are TRBV5-1 and TRBJ2-3, with unresolved D. Germline V gene lookup returns CDR1 SGHRS and CDR2 YFSETQ. The CDR3 length is 14 residues. The ends were cut back, 2 bases at V and 1 base at J, with 8 bases in the middle. The DNA of the CDR3 is TGCGCCAGCAGCTTTGGGTGGGGCACAGATACGCAGTATTTT. Its protein product is CASSFGWGTDTQYF.